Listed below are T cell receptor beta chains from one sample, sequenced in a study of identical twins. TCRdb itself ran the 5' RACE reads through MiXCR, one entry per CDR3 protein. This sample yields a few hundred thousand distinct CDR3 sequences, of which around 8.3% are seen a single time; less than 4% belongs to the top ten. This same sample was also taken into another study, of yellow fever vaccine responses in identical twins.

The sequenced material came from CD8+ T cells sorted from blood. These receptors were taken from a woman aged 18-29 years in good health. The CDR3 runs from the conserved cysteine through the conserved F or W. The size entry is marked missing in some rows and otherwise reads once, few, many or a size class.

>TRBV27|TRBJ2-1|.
CASSTLRDRVTTNEQFF
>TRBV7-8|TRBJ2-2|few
CASSLPATYTGELFF
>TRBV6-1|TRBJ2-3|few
CASNPGTGAFTQYF
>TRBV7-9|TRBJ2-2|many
CASSLLLAGKTGELFF
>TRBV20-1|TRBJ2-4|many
CSARMIGALNIQYF
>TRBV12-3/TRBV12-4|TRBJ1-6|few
CASSQVGSPLHF
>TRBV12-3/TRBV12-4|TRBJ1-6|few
CASSYSGRTSEDSPLHF
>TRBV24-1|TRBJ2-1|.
CATSDLGKAGGPGEQFF
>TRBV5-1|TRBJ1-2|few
CASSLGQGNGYTF
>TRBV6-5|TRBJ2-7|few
CASSSRGGERAYEQYF
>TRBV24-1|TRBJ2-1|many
CATSDPSVSYNEQFF
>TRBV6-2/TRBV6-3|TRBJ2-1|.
CASSYAPDKSTWGDEQFF
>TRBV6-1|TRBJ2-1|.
CASSEPSGISYNEQFF
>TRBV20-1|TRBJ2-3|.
CSARAIGRLQFTDTQYF
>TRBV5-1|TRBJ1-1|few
CASSLNKNTEAFF
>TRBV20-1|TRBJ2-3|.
CSAPLAGVADTQYF
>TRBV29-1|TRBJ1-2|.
CSVQDRPGNTF
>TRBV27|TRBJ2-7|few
CASKGGIGEQYF
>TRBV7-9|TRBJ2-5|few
CASSETGDETQYF
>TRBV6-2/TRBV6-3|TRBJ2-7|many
CASSFLQAINEQYF
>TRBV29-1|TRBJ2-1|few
CSSPGGGYNEQFF
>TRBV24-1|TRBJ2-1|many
CATSDLSGGGSNEQFF
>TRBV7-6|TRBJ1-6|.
CASSAEGPIYNSPLHF
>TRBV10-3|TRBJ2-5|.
CAISESSPDRGLIQETQYF
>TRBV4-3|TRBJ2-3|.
CASSQDFSVGSDTQYF
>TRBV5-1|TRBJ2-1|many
CASSLELTSGKNNEQFF
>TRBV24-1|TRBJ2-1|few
CATSDLQGGSTYNEQFF
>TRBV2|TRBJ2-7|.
CASSGHSYEQYF
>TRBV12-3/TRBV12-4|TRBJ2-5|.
CASSLFTSGQETQYF
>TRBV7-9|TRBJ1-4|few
CASSLVGQGGEKLFF
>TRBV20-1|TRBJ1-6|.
CSARALQGGSSPLHF
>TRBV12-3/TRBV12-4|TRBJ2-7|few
CASSFSGTGTGGYEQYF
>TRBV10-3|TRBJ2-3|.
CAISEEGQDTQYF
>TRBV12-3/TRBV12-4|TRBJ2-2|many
CASSLGDPTGELFF
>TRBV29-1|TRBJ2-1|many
CSVLAGDYNEQFF
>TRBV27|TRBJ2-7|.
CASSSTGTHEQYF
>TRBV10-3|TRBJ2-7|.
CAISESAWSVSYEQYF
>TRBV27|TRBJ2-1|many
CASSPLGLAGNNEQFF
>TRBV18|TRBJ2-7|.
CASSPTFYEQYF
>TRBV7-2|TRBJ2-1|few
CASSPAGAHNEQFF
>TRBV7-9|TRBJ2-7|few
CASSRPTSGSYEQYF
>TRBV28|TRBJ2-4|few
CASSPVPRRGGKNIQYF
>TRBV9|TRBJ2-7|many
CASSVWNEQYF
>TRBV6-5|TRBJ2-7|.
CASRYGTGRGYEQYF
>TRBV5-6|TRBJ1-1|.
CASSLIGLTEAFF
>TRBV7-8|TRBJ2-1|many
CASSLTGQGMYNEQFF
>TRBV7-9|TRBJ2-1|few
CASRQPGQGAYNEQFF
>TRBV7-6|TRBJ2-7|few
CASSPRERGSYEQYF
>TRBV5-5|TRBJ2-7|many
CASSLFYEQYF
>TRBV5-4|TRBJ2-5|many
CASSPLAGGYQETQYF
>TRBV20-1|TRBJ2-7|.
CSARVGGSRDEQYF
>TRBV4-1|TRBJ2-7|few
CASSQDLQQYEQYF